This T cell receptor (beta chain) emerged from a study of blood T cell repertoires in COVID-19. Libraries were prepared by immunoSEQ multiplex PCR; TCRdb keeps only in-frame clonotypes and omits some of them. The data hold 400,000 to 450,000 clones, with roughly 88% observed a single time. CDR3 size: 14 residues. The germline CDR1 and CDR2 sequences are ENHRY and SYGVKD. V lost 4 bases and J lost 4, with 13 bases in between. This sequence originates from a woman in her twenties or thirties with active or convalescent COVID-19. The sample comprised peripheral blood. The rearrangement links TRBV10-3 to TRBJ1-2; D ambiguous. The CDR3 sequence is CAISGSEVSYGYTF. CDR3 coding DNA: TGTGCCATCAGTGGGTCCGAAGTTAGCTATGGCTACACCTTC.